This TCR beta chain stems from a study of technical replicates of blood from a handful of donors. The V gene end was trimmed by 2 bases and the J gene end by 6 bases; junction bases not matched to a gene: 2. The CDR3 runs to 15 residues. The germline CDR1 and CDR2 sequences are PRHDT and FYEKMQ (reference sequence). Sequencing was performed with immunoSEQ multiplex PCR; in TCRdb, only in-frame clones are kept and a portion is missing. The sample contains more than 75,000 clones, around 94% of which appear only once. The V gene is TRBV13, the J gene TRBJ2-2; 11 bases align to TRBD2. Sequencing used T cells isolated from PBMCs. The TCR sequence derives from a human donor in good health. The CDR3 nucleotides read TGTGCCAGCAGCTTACTACTAGCGGGGGCCGGGGAGCTGTTTTTT. Encoded protein: CASSLLLAGAGELFF. Full variable domain (remainder filled in from reference TRBV13 and TRBJ2-2): AAGVIQSPRHLIKEKRETATLKCYPIPRHDTVYWYQQGPGQDPQFLISFYEKMQSDKGSIPDRFSAQQFSDYHSELNMSSLELGDSALYFCASSLLLAGAGELFFGEGSRLTVL.